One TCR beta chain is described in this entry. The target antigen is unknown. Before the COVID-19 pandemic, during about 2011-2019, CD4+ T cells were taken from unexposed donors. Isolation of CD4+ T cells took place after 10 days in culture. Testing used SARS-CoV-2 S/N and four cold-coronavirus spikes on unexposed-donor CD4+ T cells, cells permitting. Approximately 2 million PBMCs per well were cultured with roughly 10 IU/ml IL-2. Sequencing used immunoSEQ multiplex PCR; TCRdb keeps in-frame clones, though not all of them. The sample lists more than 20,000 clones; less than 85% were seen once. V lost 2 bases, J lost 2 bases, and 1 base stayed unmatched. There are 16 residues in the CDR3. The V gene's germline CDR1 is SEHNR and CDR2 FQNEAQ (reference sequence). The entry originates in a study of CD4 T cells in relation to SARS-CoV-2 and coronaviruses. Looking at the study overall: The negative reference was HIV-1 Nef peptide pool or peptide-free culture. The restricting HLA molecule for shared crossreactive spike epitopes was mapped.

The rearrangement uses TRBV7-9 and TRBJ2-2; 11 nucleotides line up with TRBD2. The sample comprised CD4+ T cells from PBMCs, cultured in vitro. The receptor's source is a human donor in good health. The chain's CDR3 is CASSLRLAGNTGELFF. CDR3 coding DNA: TGTGCCAGCAGCTTAAGACTAGCGGGAAACACCGGGGAGCTGTTTTTT.